The 8 T cell receptor beta chains below come from one sample, sequenced in a study of T cells in localized non-small cell lung cancer. The table came from immunoSEQ multiplex PCR; TCRdb's copy has only in-frame clones and leaves some out. The sample carries roughly 16,000 clones, about 91% recorded once. Sequences were derived from peripheral blood, sampled before any cancer treatment. Receptors were obtained from a female donor at least 60 years old with stage III squamous cell lung carcinoma.

This clone was recorded a few times. The J gene is TRBJ1-2, the V gene TRBV9; D possibly corresponds to TRBD1 (6 bases). This CDR3 has 16 residues. Germline-derived CDR1 and CDR2 are SGDLS and YYNGEE. With 0 bases removed from V and 3 bases from J, the gap between germline ends came to 15 bases. The DNA of the CDR3 is TGTGCCAGCAGCGTAGACTCGAGGGGGGACTACTATGGCTACACCTTC. This gives the protein CASSVDSRGDYYGYTF.

The chain uses TRBV5-6 and TRBJ2-7; D is perhaps TRBD1 or TRBD2 (5 bases each). The CDR3 is 14 residues long. Germline CDR1 is SGHDT and CDR2 is YYEEEE. V was shortened by 2 bases and J by 3 bases, with 12 bases between the two germline ends. CDR3 bases: TGTGCCAGCAGCTTTAAAGGGACCGACTACGAGCAGTACTTC. Translated, it gives CASSFKGTDYEQYF.

The chain employs TRBV7-2 and TRBJ2-3; TRBD2 might be the D (5 bases). Germline V gives CDR1 SGHTA, CDR2 FQGNSA. The CDR3 loop spans 13 amino acids. The V end was cut by 3 bases, the J end by 5 bases, with 9 bases between. CDR3 amino acids: CASSFYREDTQYF. In DNA, the CDR3 is TGTGCCAGCAGCTTTTATCGGGAAGATACGCAGTATTTT.

This clone was seen only once. V usage is TRBV5-4 and J usage is TRBJ2-7; TRBD1 might be the D (6 bases). CDR1 is SGHNT, CDR2 YYREEE, per germline (reference sequence). The CDR3 runs to 15 residues. The V and J ends lost 2 bases and 5 bases respectively, with 17 bases between them. This CDR3 reads CASSFTDRPGHEQYF. The CDR3 DNA is TGTGCCAGCAGCTTTACTGACAGGCCTGGCCACGAGCAGTACTTC.

V and J are TRBV18 and TRBJ1-1; TRBD1 agrees at 9 bases. With V trimmed by 6 bases and J by 6 bases, 11 bases remained unmatched. From germline, CDR1 is KGHSH and CDR2 LQKENI. The CDR3 extends over 15 amino acids. CDR3 coding DNA: TGTGCCAGCTCGGAACAGGGGGCTGCTAGGGCTGAAGCTTTCTTT. Its translation is CASSEQGAARAEAFF.

This chain links TRBV7-9 with TRBJ1-1; 9 bases align to TRBD1. After removal of 5 bases from V and 11 bases from J, the junction contained 6 bases not matched to a gene. CDR1 and CDR2 (germline): SEHNR, FQNEAQ (reference sequence). CDR3 size: 12 residues. The CDR3 DNA reads TGTGCCAGCAGCCTAGGACAGGGGTCCGCTTTCTTT. Translation gives CASSLGQGSAFF.

The rearrangement links TRBV5-4 to TRBJ1-4, with 9 bases aligning to TRBD1. Germline V CDR1 and CDR2: SGHNT, YYREEE (reference sequence). The CDR3 covers 14 residues. The V and J ends lost 5 bases and 8 bases, in that order; junction bases with no gene match: 7. The CDR3 is CASRTQGAGEKLFF. CDR3 nucleotide sequence: TGTGCCAGCAGGACACAGGGGGCCGGGGAAAAACTGTTTTTT.

The rearrangement joins TRBV7-2 to TRBJ2-3, with 9 nucleotides matching TRBD2. The trim removed 4 bases at V and 0 bases at J, leaving 14 bases unmatched. The CDR3 runs to 19 residues. Germline V CDR1 and CDR2: SGHTA, FQGNSA. The CDR3 nucleotides read TGTGCCAGCAGCTACCCCAAGGCGTTAGCGGGGGCTAGCACAGATACGCAGTATTTT. It encodes CASSYPKALAGASTDTQYF.